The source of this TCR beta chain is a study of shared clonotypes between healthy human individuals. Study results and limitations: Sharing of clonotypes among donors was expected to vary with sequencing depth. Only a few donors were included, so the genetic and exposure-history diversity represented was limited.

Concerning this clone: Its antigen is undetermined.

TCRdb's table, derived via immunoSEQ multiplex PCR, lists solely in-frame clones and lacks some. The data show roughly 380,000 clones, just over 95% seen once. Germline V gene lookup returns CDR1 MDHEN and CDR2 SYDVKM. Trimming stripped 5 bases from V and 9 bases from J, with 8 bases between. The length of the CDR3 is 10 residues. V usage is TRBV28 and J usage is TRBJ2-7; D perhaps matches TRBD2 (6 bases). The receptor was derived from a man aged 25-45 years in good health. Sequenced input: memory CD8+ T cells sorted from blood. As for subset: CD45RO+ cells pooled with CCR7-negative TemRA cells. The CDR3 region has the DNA TGTGCCAGCAGTAAAGCGGGGCAGTACTTC. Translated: CASSKAGQYF.